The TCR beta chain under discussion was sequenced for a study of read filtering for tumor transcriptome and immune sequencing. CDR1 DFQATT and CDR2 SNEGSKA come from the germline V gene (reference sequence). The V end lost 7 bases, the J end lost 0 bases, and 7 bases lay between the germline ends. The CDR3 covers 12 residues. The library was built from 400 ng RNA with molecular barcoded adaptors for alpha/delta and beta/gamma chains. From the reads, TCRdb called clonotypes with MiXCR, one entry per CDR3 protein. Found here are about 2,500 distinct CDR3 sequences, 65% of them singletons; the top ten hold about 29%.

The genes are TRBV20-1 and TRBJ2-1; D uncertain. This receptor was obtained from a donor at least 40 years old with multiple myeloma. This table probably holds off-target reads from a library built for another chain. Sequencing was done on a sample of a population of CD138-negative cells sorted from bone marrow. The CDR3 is CSDSNSYNEQFF. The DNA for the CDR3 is TGCAGTGACAGCAACTCCTACAATGAGCAGTTCTTC.